This T cell receptor beta chain was captured by sequencing in a study of shared clonotypes between healthy human individuals. Profiling relied on immunoSEQ multiplex PCR, and the TCRdb table lists in-frame clones only, not all of them. The data show about 2.4 million clones, around 90% seen once. This clone was detected a few times. The sample has other DNA sequences that encode this CDR3 too. The V end was cut by 1 base, the J end by 7 bases, with 8 bases between. This CDR3 region has 12 residues. Germline V gene sequence: CDR1 GTSNPN, CDR2 SVGIG (reference sequence). The V and J genes are TRBV30 and TRBJ2-1; weak D call: TRBD1 (6 bases). Input material: naive CD4+ T cells sorted from blood. The subset denotes: CD45RA+ positively selected. The sequence came from a man between 18 and 29 years old in good health. The CDR3 spells CAWSGRGNEQFF. CDR3 bases: TGTGCCTGGAGTGGCAGGGGAAATGAGCAGTTCTTC.